This T cell receptor (beta chain) is from a study of blood T cell repertoires in COVID-19. The length of the CDR3 is 14 residues. The V segment lost 7 bases and the J segment 6 bases; nucleotides outside the gene matches: 3. The germline V gene has CDR1 MNHEY and CDR2 SVGAGI. In this sample, this clone turned up a few times. Clones were sequenced by immunoSEQ multiplex PCR, and TCRdb holds only the in-frame ones, with some missing. The table includes about 190,000 clones, around 79% detected once. The sample taken for sequencing was peripheral blood. This TCR came from a man aged 45 to 65 who had recovered from COVID-19. This chain connects TRBV6-5 to TRBJ2-2; the match to TRBD2 covers 12 bases. CDR3 protein: CASIPSGRAGELFF. In nucleotides, the CDR3 is TGTGCCAGCATTCCTAGCGGGAGGGCCGGGGAGCTGTTTTTT.